The T cell receptor beta chain under discussion was sequenced for a study of immune evolution from preneoplasia to lung adenocarcinoma. The study, taken as a whole, reports: Top clone share appeared to fall from AAH through AIS, MIA, adenocarcinoma.

The V segment lost 0 bases and the J segment 9 bases; nucleotides outside the gene matches: 10. The germline V gene encodes CDR1 SGHRS and CDR2 YFSETQ. This CDR3 region has 16 residues. With regard to this clone: Its matching antigen is unknown.

TCRdb's table, derived via immunoSEQ multiplex PCR, lists solely in-frame clones and lacks some. The table lists some 10,000 clones, around four fifths of them singletons. The sequenced sample was FFPE minimally invasive lung adenocarcinoma tissue. The V and J genes are TRBV5-1 and TRBJ2-3, with 10 bases fitting TRBD1. The source of this sequence is a person aged 65 to 85 with lung adenocarcinoma. CDR3 in DNA: TGCGCCAGCAGCTTGGCCCCAGACAGGGGGCGGGGAACGCAGTATTTT. Protein: CASSLAPDRGRGTQYF.